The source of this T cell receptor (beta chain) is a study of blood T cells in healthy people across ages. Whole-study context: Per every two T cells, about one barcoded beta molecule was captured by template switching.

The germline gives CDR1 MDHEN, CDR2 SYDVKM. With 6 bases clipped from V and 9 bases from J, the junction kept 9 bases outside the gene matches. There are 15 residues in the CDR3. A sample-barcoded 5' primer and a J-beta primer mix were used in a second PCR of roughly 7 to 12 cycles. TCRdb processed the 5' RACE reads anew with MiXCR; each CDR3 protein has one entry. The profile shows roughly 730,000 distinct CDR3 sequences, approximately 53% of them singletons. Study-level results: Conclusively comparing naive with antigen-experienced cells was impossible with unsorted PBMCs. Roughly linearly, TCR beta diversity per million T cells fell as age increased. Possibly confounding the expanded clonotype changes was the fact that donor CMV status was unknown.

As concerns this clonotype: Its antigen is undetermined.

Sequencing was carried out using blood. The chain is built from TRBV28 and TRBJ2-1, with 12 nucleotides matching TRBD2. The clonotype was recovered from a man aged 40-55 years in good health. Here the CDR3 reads CASSPGLAGKAEQFF. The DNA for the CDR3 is TGTGCCAGCAGCCCCGGACTAGCGGGAAAGGCTGAGCAGTTCTTC.